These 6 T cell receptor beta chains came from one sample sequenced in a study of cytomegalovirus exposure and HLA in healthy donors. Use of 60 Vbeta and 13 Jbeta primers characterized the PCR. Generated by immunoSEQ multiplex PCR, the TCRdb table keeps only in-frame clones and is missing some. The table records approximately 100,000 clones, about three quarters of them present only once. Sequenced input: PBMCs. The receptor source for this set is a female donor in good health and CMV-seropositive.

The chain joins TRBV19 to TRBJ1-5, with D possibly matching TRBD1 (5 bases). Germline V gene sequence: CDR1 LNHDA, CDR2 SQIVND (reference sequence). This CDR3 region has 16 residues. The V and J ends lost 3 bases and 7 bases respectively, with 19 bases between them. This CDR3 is CASSIFSVTAGQPQHF. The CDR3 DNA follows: TGTGCCAGTAGTATCTTTTCGGTGACAGCCGGACAGCCCCAGCATTTT.

CDR3 residues: CASSESVRVQAFF. CDR3 nucleotides: TGCGCCAGCAGTGAGTCCGTACGGGTACAAGCTTTCTTT. The chain links TRBV10-2 to TRBJ1-1; D unclear. Germline lookup yields CDR1 WSHSY and CDR2 SAAADI. V gave up 0 bases and J gave up 9 bases, with 11 bases separating them. The CDR3 is 13 residues long.

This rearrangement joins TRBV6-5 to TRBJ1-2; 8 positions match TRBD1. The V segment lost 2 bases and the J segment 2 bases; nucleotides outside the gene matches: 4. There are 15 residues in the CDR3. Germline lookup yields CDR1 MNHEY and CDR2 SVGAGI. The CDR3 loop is CASSYRQGRNYGYTF. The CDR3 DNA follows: TGTGCCAGCAGTTACCGACAGGGGAGGAACTATGGCTACACCTTC.

CDR3: CASSLHGGPGQPQHF. In DNA form, the CDR3 reads TGTGCCAGCAGCTTACACGGGGGGCCTGGTCAGCCCCAGCATTTT. The chain employs TRBV7-2 and TRBJ1-5; D might be TRBD1 (6 bases). This CDR3 has 15 residues. Germline V gives CDR1 SGHTA, CDR2 FQGNSA. The V gene lost 2 bases and the J gene lost 6 bases, with 14 bases spanning the gap.

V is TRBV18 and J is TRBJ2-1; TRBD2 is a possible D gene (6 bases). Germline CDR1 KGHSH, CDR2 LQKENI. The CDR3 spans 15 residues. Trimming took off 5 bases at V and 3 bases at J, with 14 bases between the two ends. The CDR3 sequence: CASSGRRANYNEQFF. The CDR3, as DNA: TGTGCCAGCTCAGGCCGGAGGGCGAACTACAATGAGCAGTTCTTC.

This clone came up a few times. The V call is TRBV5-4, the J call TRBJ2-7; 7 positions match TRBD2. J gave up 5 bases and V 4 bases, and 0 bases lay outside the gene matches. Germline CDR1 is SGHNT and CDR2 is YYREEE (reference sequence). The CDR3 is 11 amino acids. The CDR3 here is CASSREDEQYF. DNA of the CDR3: TGTGCCAGCAGCCGGGAGGACGAGCAGTACTTC.